This is a list of T cell receptor beta chains from one sample in a study of cytomegalovirus exposure and HLA in healthy donors. The repertoire was sequenced with immunoSEQ multiplex PCR; TCRdb's copy has only in-frame clones and lacks some. The data contain around 120,000 clones, around 76% of them singletons. The sample taken for sequencing was PBMCs. The receptors were sampled from a man aged 60 to 69 in good health and CMV-seropositive. The CDR3 runs from the conserved cysteine through the conserved F or W. Each record gives: V gene, J gene, D gene, clone size, CDR3 DNA, CDR3 protein. The D gene is left open where the match is weak. Only some rows state a clone size, as once, few, many or a class for expanded clones.

TRBV5-1	TRBJ2-7	NA	NA	TGCGCCAGCAGCTTAAGTCCCAGCGGCCCCTACGAGCAGTACTTC	CASSLSPSGPYEQYF
TRBV5-4	TRBJ1-1	NA	NA	TGTGCCAGCAGCCCCAGGGAGGCAGGGATAAACACTGAAGCTTTCTTT	CASSPREAGINTEAFF
TRBV5-1	TRBJ2-3	TRBD2	NA	TGCGCCAGCAGCGCTGGACTAGCGGGAGGGGGGGAAGATACGCAGTATTTT	CASSAGLAGGGEDTQYF
TRBV10-2	TRBJ1-4	TRBD1	few	TGCGCCAGTGGACAGGGACTTATCACTAATGAAAAACTGTTTTTT	CASGQGLITNEKLFF
TRBV4-1	TRBJ2-7	TRBD1	once	TGCGCCAGCAGCCACACTCTCTTTCTGGGACAGGGGGCCTACGAGCAGTACTTC	CASSHTLFLGQGAYEQYF
TRBV27	TRBJ2-7	NA	NA	TGTGCCAGCAGTCTCTCCAGCTTTCGAGGGGAGCAGTACTTC	CASSLSSFRGEQYF
TRBV30	TRBJ2-7	TRBD2	NA	TGTGCCTGGAGTGTGGTAGCGGGAGTAGGCGAGCAGTACTTC	CAWSVVAGVGEQYF
TRBV10-3	TRBJ2-1	TRBD2	NA	TGTGCCATCAGTGAAGCTAGCGGGTTTGGTGAGCAGTTCTTC	CAISEASGFGEQFF
TRBV5-1	TRBJ2-3	NA	NA	TGCGCCAGCAGAAAAGGACAAGACACAGATACGCAGTATTTT	CASRKGQDTDTQYF
TRBV5-1	TRBJ1-3	NA	NA	TGCGCCAGCAGCCAGGGCAGTTTTGGAAACACCATATATTTT	CASSQGSFGNTIYF
TRBV14	TRBJ1-2	TRBD1	once	TGTGCCAGCAGTCAGTATCGCGGACAGGGGGCGTATGGCTACACCTTC	CASSQYRGQGAYGYTF
TRBV2	TRBJ2-3	TRBD2	NA	TGTGCCAGCAGTGGACTAGCGGGAATCACAGATACGCAGTATTTT	CASSGLAGITDTQYF
TRBV7-6	TRBJ2-7	NA	NA	TGTGCCAGCAGCTTAGTAGCCCTCAGCTCGTCCGAGCAGTACTTC	CASSLVALSSSEQYF
TRBV5-1	TRBJ2-2	TRBD2	NA	TGCGCCAGCAGCTTGGCCAACGAAGCGGGAGGCGCCGGGGAGCTGTTTTTT	CASSLANEAGGAGELFF